This record concerns one T cell receptor beta chain sequence. Its antigen is not yet known. This may come from a read error, since a much larger clone is one base off. Every patient had bone marrow sampled at the time of active disease. Bone marrow mononuclear cells were isolated by Ficoll-Hypaque density gradient centrifugation. To remove myeloma plasma cells, the cells were labeled with CD138 magnetic microbeads on a MACS separator, and CD138-negative cells were then collected by negative selection. The purity of the isolated cells was checked by flow cytometry with CD138 antibodies on an Attune NxT. TRIzol reagent was used to extract total RNA, and a NanoDrop spectrophotometer was used to quantify the extracted RNA. Paired RNA-seq and IR-seq were performed on the CD138-negative bone marrow sample of each patient. TCR libraries were constructed from roughly 0.4 ug RNA using the Immunoverse kit, and molecular barcoded adaptors covering alpha/delta and beta/gamma chains were employed. The same RNA used for transcriptome sequencing was used for TCR library preparation. TCR libraries were sequenced on an Illumina HiSeq 4000 with 2 x 150 cycles. On the authors' methods: Using MiXCR, which included quality filtering and error correction, TCR reads were aligned to human V, D, J and C references and then assembled into CDR3 clonotypes. The tcR package in R was used for analysis of clonotype counts and gene usage diversity. For inspection of raw mapping reads, RNA-seq reads were mapped by STAR aligner version 2.5.3a onto GRCh37 of the human genome. IR-seq fastq files were randomly downsampled with Seqtk 1.3 to test the effect of sequencing depth on detected clonotypes. The raw public data were reprocessed by TCRdb itself: fastp quality trimming at Q25, MiXCR clonotype calling, in-frame beta chains only. One record per CDR3 amino acid sequence lists the most common genes and DNA. Here the V and J calls rest on TCRdb's processing, not on the authors' analysis. Recorded for this sample are roughly 60,000 distinct CDR3 sequences; around 20% of them occurred a single time. The top ten hold 17% of the sample.

CDR1 and CDR2, looked up from the germline V gene, are SGHDT and YYEEEE. The CDR3 runs 13 residues from the cysteine to the phenylalanine. The CDR3 DNA has 39 bases and is translated from base 1. This entry belongs to a study of read filtering for tumor transcriptome and immune sequencing (dated by TCRdb to the early 2020s). For the study in its entirety: The cohort was composed of some 17 male and over 13 female patients, with a mean age of approximately 66 years and an age range of about 47 to 85. Under revised international staging, 8 or 9 patients fell into R-ISS I, 15 to 20 into R-ISS II and roughly 7 into R-ISS III. Whole-transcriptome libraries were prepared with the TruSeq RNA Access Library Prep Kit after DNase treatment. Per sample, about 4.05 to 10.27 million TCR-region mapped reads were obtained with IR-seq, compared with only roughly 80 to 1273 with RNA-seq. The study compared TCR repertoires from targeted immune repertoire sequencing and bulk whole-transcriptome sequencing run on the same bone marrow samples. One main goal was a read-filtering strategy for immune repertoire data, in particular deciding whether clonotypes backed by only one read should be removed.

Here is what the overall study found, with its caveats: When single-read clonotypes were removed, the proportions of shared clonotypes in IR-seq and RNA-seq correlated more strongly. Single-read clonotypes made up approximately 84% of clonotypes but only around 4% of total reads in IR-seq, compared with just under 75% of clonotypes and 44.6% of reads in RNA-seq. The sorted CD138-negative fraction was composed of a mixed bone marrow immune population rather than of purified T cells. Clonotypes were captured by IR-seq at much higher depth and more reliably than by RNA-seq, and smaller IR-seq throughput was sufficient for identification of most shared clonotypes.

This sequence uses TRBV5-6 and TRBJ1-4; TRBD1 is a possible D gene, resting on 5 matching bases. This clonotype originated in a donor at least 40 years old with multiple myeloma. Sequenced input: a population of CD138-negative cells sorted from bone marrow. The sample's cell subset or site label is to be understood as: bone marrow mononuclear cells depleted of CD138+ plasma/myeloma cells by negative magnetic selection. The CDR3 amino acid sequence is: CASSLLGDEKLSF. The DNA reads TGTGCCAGCAGCTTGTTAGGGGATGAAAAACTGTCTTTT.